These T cell receptor beta chains were read from a single sample in a study of control samples from healthy donors and cancer patients. Sequencing was performed with immunoSEQ multiplex PCR; in TCRdb, only in-frame clones are kept and a portion is missing. In the table there are fewer than 95,000 clones, around four fifths of which are singletons. The specimen was blood. The receptors here all came from a man aged 30-40 years in good health. The CDR3 runs from the conserved cysteine through the conserved F or W. The order of the fields is V gene, CDR3 length, clone size, J gene, CDR3 protein. Clone sizes are given selectively: once, few, many, or a class where the clone is expanded.

v_gene: TRBV27
len: 17
abundance: few
j_gene: TRBJ2-6
CDR3aa: CASSFRQSPSGANVLTF

v_gene: TRBV9
len: 16
abundance: NA
j_gene: TRBJ1-1
CDR3aa: CASSRTLTRGDTEAFF

v_gene: TRBV5-4
len: 15
abundance: NA
j_gene: TRBJ2-5
CDR3aa: CASSRQATARETQYF

v_gene: TRBV12-5
len: 13
abundance: NA
j_gene: TRBJ2-7
CDR3aa: CASGSTGPGEQYF

v_gene: TRBV5-4
len: 15
abundance: once
j_gene: TRBJ1-1
CDR3aa: CASSSRTQKNTEAFF

v_gene: TRBV6-5
len: 15
abundance: NA
j_gene: TRBJ2-1
CDR3aa: CASTEGLAGYNEQFF

v_gene: TRBV5-6
len: 14
abundance: NA
j_gene: TRBJ2-7
CDR3aa: CASSLLPNSYEQYF

v_gene: TRBV19
len: 13
abundance: NA
j_gene: TRBJ2-7
CDR3aa: CASSIQGGNEQYF

v_gene: TRBV19
len: 15
abundance: NA
j_gene: TRBJ1-1
CDR3aa: CASSPFEGMNTEAFF

v_gene: TRBV11-2
len: 14
abundance: few
j_gene: TRBJ2-7
CDR3aa: CASSFGQGLYEQYF

v_gene: TRBV6-5
len: 14
abundance: NA
j_gene: TRBJ2-1
CDR3aa: CASSSGTGYNEQFF

v_gene: TRBV28
len: 13
abundance: NA
j_gene: TRBJ1-2
CDR3aa: CASSTRQGRGYTF

v_gene: TRBV11-2
len: 13
abundance: NA
j_gene: TRBJ2-7
CDR3aa: CASSLDRTYEQYF

v_gene: TRBV7-3
len: 13
abundance: NA
j_gene: TRBJ1-1
CDR3aa: CASSLQKNTEAFF

v_gene: TRBV5-4
len: 15
abundance: NA
j_gene: TRBJ2-3
CDR3aa: CASALSVSTTDTQYF

v_gene: TRBV6-1
len: 14
abundance: NA
j_gene: TRBJ2-7
CDR3aa: CASSESGGAYEQYF

v_gene: TRBV10-3
len: 15
abundance: NA
j_gene: TRBJ1-4
CDR3aa: CAISESGTANEKLFF

v_gene: TRBV2
len: 17
abundance: NA
j_gene: TRBJ2-3
CDR3aa: CASSELGAGGLTDTQYF

v_gene: TRBV12-3/TRBV12-4
len: 13
abundance: once
j_gene: TRBJ2-1
CDR3aa: CASGTGLYNEQFF

v_gene: TRBV30
len: 12
abundance: NA
j_gene: TRBJ1-1
CDR3aa: CAWSQENTEAFF

v_gene: TRBV5-1
len: 16
abundance: NA
j_gene: TRBJ2-3
CDR3aa: CASFLGEGATTDTQYF

v_gene: TRBV25-1
len: 14
abundance: once
j_gene: TRBJ2-3
CDR3aa: CASSALAGRGTQYF

v_gene: TRBV6-6
len: 16
abundance: NA
j_gene: TRBJ2-7
CDR3aa: CASSYGLGLRAYEQYF

v_gene: TRBV27
len: 12
abundance: NA
j_gene: TRBJ1-1
CDR3aa: CASSHRGTEAFF

v_gene: TRBV25-1
len: 16
abundance: NA
j_gene: TRBJ1-1
CDR3aa: CASSGLTGSLNTEAFF

v_gene: TRBV6-5
len: 14
abundance: few
j_gene: TRBJ2-7
CDR3aa: CASSLTGSSYEQYF

v_gene: TRBV21-1
len: 14
abundance: once
j_gene: TRBJ2-5
CDR3aa: CASSPRTRAKTQYF

v_gene: TRBV7-8
len: 12
abundance: once
j_gene: TRBJ1-1
CDR3aa: CASSLPETEAFF

v_gene: TRBV7-2
len: 17
abundance: NA
j_gene: TRBJ2-5
CDR3aa: CASSLIRDRGYQETQYF

v_gene: TRBV6-6
len: 14
abundance: NA
j_gene: TRBJ1-1
CDR3aa: CASSYSGAETEAFF